The sample holds a few counts of the clone carrying this T cell receptor beta chain. The data are from a study of T-cell reconstitution after alpha-beta-depleted transplantation in children. V lost 3 bases, J lost 3 bases, and 11 bases lay in between. The length of the CDR3 is 15 residues. The germline CDR1 and CDR2 sequences are KGHDR and SFDVKD. Preparation of the TCRbeta library used unique molecular identifiers. Each CDR3 protein gets one entry after TCRdb re-called the PCR reads with MiXCR. Here the sample spans over 550,000 distinct CDR3 sequences, 8% to 11% being singletons. The gene calls are TRBV24-1 and TRBJ2-1; weak D call: TRBD2 (6 bases). This clonotype originated in a human donor who donated a stem cell graft to a child with acute myeloid leukemia. Here the sequenced sample was PBMCs from the stem cell graft donor, taken from the stem cell graft. CDR3 loop: CATSDSWRDYNEQFF. Here the CDR3 DNA reads TGTGCCACCAGTGATAGCTGGAGGGACTACAATGAGCAGTTCTTC.